The 30 T cell receptor beta chains below were found in one sample sequenced in a study of tumor-infiltrating lymphocytes in primary liver carcinoma. DNA and RNA were both co-extracted from 20-30 mg of bulk tissue that had not been sorted. Constant-region priming of approximately 500 ng total RNA yielded TCR beta cDNA. Slightly modified ARM-PCR with three nested multiplex PCR rounds yielded TCR beta libraries. TRBV1-TRBV30 forward primers paired with a C-beta reverse primer drove the first two PCR rounds, roughly 10 cycles each. One entry per CDR3 protein, called by TCRdb with MiXCR from the multiplex PCR reads. Here the sample spans over 35,000 distinct CDR3 sequences, around 70% being singletons. Sequencing was performed on liver tumor tissue from sampling region 2. As to subset: tumor region T2, inferior pole. Receptors originate from a man between 35 and 55 years old with primary liver carcinoma and hepatitis B virus infection.

The count of this clonotype is one. One junction end does not reproduce the germline sequence, and a read error may be involved. The chain uses TRBV24-1 and TRBJ2-7; 8 bases align to TRBD2. The germline CDR1 and CDR2 sequences are KGHDR and SFDVKD. The CDR3 runs to 12 residues. CDR3 nucleotides: TGTGCCGCCAGTGCGGGAGGCAACGAGCAGTACTTC. Protein product: CAASAGGNEQYF.

This clonotype was counted many times. J is TRBJ2-2 and V is TRBV18; D perhaps matches TRBD2 (6 bases). Trimming took off 3 bases at V and 7 bases at J, with 18 bases between the two ends. The germline V gene encodes CDR1 KGHSH and CDR2 LQKENI. This CDR3 contains 16 residues. Written as DNA, the CDR3 is TGTGCCAGCTCACCCTCACTGGACCCCGGGAGCGGGGAGCTGTTTTTT. It specifies CASSPSLDPGSGELFF. The variable domain in full, with the rest retrieved from reference TRBV18 and TRBJ2-2, is NAGVMQNPRHLVRRRGQEARLRCSPMKGHSHVYWYRQLPEEGLKFMVYLQKENIIDESGMPKERFSAEFPKEGPSILRIQQVVRGDSAAYFCASSPSLDPGSGELFFGEGSRLTVL.

As to this clonotype: One end of the junction fails to match germline, which may point to a read error. The rearrangement uses TRBV6-5 and TRBJ2-2, with 7 bases that match TRBD2. This CDR3 contains 17 residues. Germline V gene lookup returns CDR1 MNHEY and CDR2 SVGAGI. The CDR3 sequence: CASSAAVAGPHTGELFF. DNA of the CDR3: TGTGCCAGCAGCGCGGCGGTAGCGGGTCCCCACACCGGGGAACTGTTTTTT.

The rearrangement uses TRBV14 and TRBJ2-1; TRBD1 is a possible D gene (5 bases). In germline, CDR1 is SGHDN, CDR2 FVKESK. The V end was cut by 3 bases, the J end by 8 bases, with 11 bases between. The CDR3 loop spans 13 amino acids. The CDR3 protein is CASSQDMVDEQFF. The CDR3 DNA is TGTGCCAGCAGCCAGGACATGGTTGATGAGCAGTTCTTC.

This clonotype is medium-sized in the sample. The chain has TRBV11-2 and TRBJ2-5; 7 positions agree with TRBD2. With V trimmed by 1 base and J by 1 base, 3 bases remained unmatched. The germline V gene has CDR1 SGHAT and CDR2 FQNNGV. CDR3 length: 15 amino acids. CDR3 sequence (DNA): TGTGCCAGCAGCTTAGGACGGACTAGCCAAGAGACCCAGTACTTC. The encoded protein is CASSLGRTSQETQYF.

This clonotype rates as medium-sized. The chain employs TRBV29-1 and TRBJ2-1, with 8 nucleotides matching TRBD2. This CDR3 is built from 15 residues. Looked up from germline, CDR1 is SQVTM and CDR2 is ANQGSEA. With V trimmed by 2 bases and J by 6 bases, 9 bases remained unmatched. In DNA form, the CDR3 reads TGCAGCGTTGAACCTCCGCGGGAGGTCCGCAATGAGCAGTTCTTC. This sequence encodes CSVEPPREVRNEQFF.

V gene TRBV5-5 combines with J gene TRBJ2-7, with a weak D call TRBD1 (5 bases). Trimming removed 3 bases from V and 2 bases from J, with 21 bases in between. CDR1 and CDR2 (germline): SGHKS, YYEKEE (reference sequence). The CDR3 covers 17 residues. CDR3 protein: CASSWGSGSRGPYEQYF. As DNA, the CDR3 is TGTGCCAGCAGCTGGGGCTCAGGATCCCGTGGTCCCTACGAGCAGTACTTC. Drawing the rest from reference TRBV5-5 and TRBJ2-7, the complete variable domain is DAGVTQSPTHLIKTRGQQVTLRCSPISGHKSVSWYQQVLGQGPQFIFQYYEKEERGRGNFPDRFSARQFPNYSSELNVNALLLGDSALYLCASSWGSGSRGPYEQYFGPGTRLTVT.

The table lists this clonotype with a few counts. The V and J genes are TRBV4-2 and TRBJ2-3; a weak D match, TRBD1 (5 bases). The J call is in doubt because the DNA end fits TRBJ1-5 better. Germline V lookup: CDR1 LGHNA, CDR2 YNFKEQ. The CDR3 is made up of 15 amino acids. The CDR3 region has the DNA TGTGCCAGCAGTGGTTTTGAGGGGAGCACAGATACGCAGCATTTT. This translates into CASSGFEGSTDTQHF.

As for this clonotype: The conserved phenylalanine or tryptophan normally closing the CDR3 is absent here, so this likely arose from a read error. The J gene is TRBJ2-1, the V gene TRBV6-5; perhaps TRBD2 as D (6 bases). The CDR3 has 14 residues. CDR1 MNHEY and CDR2 SVGAGI come from the germline V gene. CDR3 sequence: CASSRLVDYSEQFL. The CDR3 coding sequence is TGTGCCAGCAGTCGACTAGTGGATTACAGTGAGCAGTTCCTC.

This clonotype was seen ten or more times. This chain connects TRBV7-3 to TRBJ1-1; the D is unclear. The CDR3 loop spans 13 amino acids. Germline-derived CDR1 and CDR2 are SGHTA and FQGTGA. V lost 3 bases and J 1 base, leaving 6 bases between the germline ends. CDR3 loop: CASSLDPNTEAFF. CDR3 in DNA: TGTGCCAGCAGCTTGGACCCGAACACTGAAGCTTTCTTT.

This sequence joins TRBV14 and TRBJ2-7, with D uncertain. The CDR3 loop spans 13 amino acids. V shed 0 bases and J shed 9 bases, with 12 bases lying between them. Germline-derived CDR1 and CDR2 are SGHDN and FVKESK. The CDR3 DNA follows: TGTGCCAGCAGCCAAGACCAGGAACGGGCGCAGTACTTC. Protein product: CASSQDQERAQYF.

By share, this clonotype ranks as medium-sized. The V gene is TRBV12-3 or TRBV12-4, the J gene TRBJ2-7; 7 bases match TRBD2. Unmatched junction bases numbered 10, after V lost 2 bases and J lost 0 bases. This CDR3 contains 17 residues. The CDR3 nucleotides are TGTGCCAGCAGTTTACGGCTAGCGGAGACCCACTCCTACGAGCAGTACTTC. Translated: CASSLRLAETHSYEQYF.

Turning to this clonotype: Sequence at one end of the junction differs from germline and may be a read error. The chain is built from TRBV5-1 and TRBJ2-2; D gene unclear. In germline, CDR1 is SGHRS, CDR2 YFSETQ. The CDR3 runs 15 residues. The DNA for the CDR3 is TGCGCCAGCAGTTCCGGAACAGCGAACACCGAGGAGCTGTTTTTT. Its translation is CASSSGTANTEELFF.

Remarks on this clonotype: The junction shows a germline mismatch at one end, possibly a read error. The V call is TRBV28, the J call TRBJ1-2, with unresolved D. The CDR3 sequence is 13 residues long. Germline CDR1 reads MDHEN; CDR2 reads SYDVKM. The CDR3: CASSLGQKYGYTF. DNA of the CDR3: TGTGCCAGCAGTTTGGGCCAGAAATATGGCTACACTTTC.

Comment on this clonotype: This may arise from a read error, as a much more abundant clone is one base away. The CDR3, as DNA: TGTGCCAGCAATGAAGCGGGGGCGGGGACCCAGTACTTC. Translated, it gives CASNEAGAGTQYF. V usage is TRBV2 and J usage is TRBJ2-5; 8 nucleotides align to TRBD2. CDR1 and CDR2 from the germline V gene are SNHLY and FYNNEI. This CDR3 is 13 amino acids long.

This clonotype came up a few times. The chain carries TRBV9 and TRBJ2-2; 8 nucleotides match TRBD2. The CDR3 runs 16 residues. The germline CDR1 and CDR2 sequences are SGDLS and YYNGEE. The junction had 11 bases not matched to a gene; V was cut back by 4 bases and J by 6 bases. In DNA form, the CDR3 reads TGTGCCAGCAGCCCCAACAGCGGGAGTCTCGCCGGGGAGCTGTTTTTT. It translates to CASSPNSGSLAGELFF.

On this clonotype itself: One end of the junction fails to match germline, which may point to a read error. V gene TRBV29-1 combines with J gene TRBJ2-7; D might be TRBD2 (6 bases). The length of the CDR3 is 15 residues. Germline V gene data show CDR1 as SQVTM and CDR2 as ANQGSEA. The CDR3 protein is CSIEDPGGSSYGQYF. The CDR3, as DNA: TGCAGTATTGAAGATCCAGGAGGGAGCTCCTACGGGCAGTACTTC.

About this clonotype itself: The conserved phenylalanine or tryptophan is not found at the CDR3 terminus, so this likely reflects a read error. The chain recombines TRBV11-2 with TRBJ2-4; no reliable D call. The CDR3 sequence is 15 residues long. CDR1 SGHAT and CDR2 FQNNGV come from the germline V gene. Written as DNA, the CDR3 is TGTGACAGCACCACTTCGGCGGTAGCCAAAAACATCCAGTACCTC. Translation: CDSTTSAVAKNIQYL.

Concerning this clonotype itself: Because it lacks the conserved phenylalanine or tryptophan at the end, this CDR3 is likely a read error. The DNA is omitted, as the CDR3 cannot be located on it reliably, and the CDR3 follows TCRdb's listing. The chain combines TRBV28 with TRBJ1-2. CDR1 MDHEN and CDR2 SYDVKM come from the germline V gene. The CDR3 is 13 amino acids in total, end residues counted. CDR3 sequence reads: CASEISGSYGYAI.

About this clonotype: The CDR3 ends on some other residue instead of the conserved phenylalanine or tryptophan, so this is likely a read error. The rearrangement links TRBV6-1 to TRBJ1-1; D remains ambiguous. Germline V lookup: CDR1 MNHNS, CDR2 SASEGT. The CDR3 spans 17 residues. This CDR3 reads CASSEAQLGRLNTEAFS. The CDR3 DNA follows: TGTGCAAGCAGTGAAGCGCAATTAGGCAGGCTGAACACTGAAGCTTTCTCT.

On this clonotype: This CDR3 is missing its conserved last phenylalanine or tryptophan, likely due to a read error. The chain is built from TRBV11-1 and TRBJ2-1; no firm D call. Germline-derived CDR1 and CDR2 are SGHAT and FQDESV (reference sequence). V shed 5 bases and J shed 8 bases, with 16 bases lying between them. The CDR3 is 14 amino acids. The CDR3 bases are TGTGCCAGCAGCCTAGGCGTCTCGAACGATGAGCAGTTCTTA. This gives the protein CASSLGVSNDEQFL.

Turning to this clonotype: A read error may produce the germline difference seen at one junction end. The chain joins TRBV6-1 to TRBJ1-2, with D uncertain. The CDR3 is made up of 14 amino acids. Per germline, CDR1 MNHNS and CDR2 SASEGT. The CDR3 DNA reads as TGTGCCAGCAATGAAATACGGGATAACTATGGCTACACCTTC. This encodes CASNEIRDNYGYTF.

A word on this clonotype: A much larger clone sits a single nucleotide away, making a read error possible. The chain has TRBV6-4 and TRBJ2-2; D is undetermined. Germline V CDR1 and CDR2: MRHNA, SNTAGT. CDR3 length: 13 amino acids. This CDR3 is CACSDSNTGELFF. CDR3 in DNA: TGTGCCTGCAGTGACTCGAACACCGGGGAGCTGTTTTTT.

This clonotype has only one observation. A much larger clone differs from this one at a single base, so this may be a read error. The chain couples TRBV9 to TRBJ1-2; no clear D gene. Germline values: CDR1 SGDLS, CDR2 YYNGEE. The CDR3 consists of 14 residues. The CDR3 DNA reads TGTGCCAGCAGCGTTATGGAGGATAACTATGGCTACATCTTC. This gives the protein CASSVMEDNYGYIF.

J is TRBJ2-2 and V is TRBV7-9; 8 nucleotides agree with TRBD1. Germline CDR1 SEHNR, CDR2 FQNEAQ (reference sequence). This CDR3 is built from 15 residues. The V segment lost 6 bases and the J segment 8 bases; nucleotides outside the gene matches: 11. CDR3 sequence reads: CASRPGQVGTGELFF. CDR3 nucleotide sequence: TGTGCCAGCAGACCGGGACAGGTGGGGACTGGGGAGCTGTTTTTT.

Regarding this clonotype: The junction does not match germline at one end; this may be a read error. The chain joins TRBV2 to TRBJ1-5; D not resolved. Germline CDR1 and CDR2: SNHLY and FYNNEI. The CDR3 contains 12 residues. CDR3 in DNA: TGTGCCAGCAGTGATGGTATTCAGGCCCAGCATTTT. The encoded protein is CASSDGIQAQHF.

The chain combines TRBV7-9 with TRBJ2-7; 13 bases agree with TRBD2. The length of the CDR3 is 19 residues. Germline CDR1 is SEHNR and CDR2 is FQNEAQ (reference sequence). The junction had 16 bases not matched to a gene; V was cut back by 5 bases and J by 3 bases. CDR3 sequence: CASSLISTSGRPSFYEQYF. Here the CDR3 DNA reads TGTGCCAGCAGCCTAATCTCGACTAGCGGGAGGCCCAGCTTCTACGAGCAGTACTTC.

Details on this clonotype: A read error is likely, as this CDR3 ends without the conserved phenylalanine or tryptophan. CDR3 nucleotide sequence: TGTGCCAGCAGCTTAACGGGATCGGGAGATTACGTGCAGTACCTC. The encoded protein is CASSLTGSGDYVQYL. The rearrangement uses TRBV11-1 and TRBJ2-7; tentative D call: TRBD2 (6 bases). This CDR3 comprises 15 residues. Germline CDR1 reads SGHAT; CDR2 reads FQDESV (reference sequence).

In the case of this clonotype: One end of the junction varies from germline; a read error may be responsible. The rearrangement joins TRBV10-2 to TRBJ2-7; D not certain. Germline V CDR1 and CDR2: WSHSY, SAAADI. The CDR3 runs 15 residues. The chain's CDR3 is CASTQSTSSSYERYF. CDR3 in DNA: TGCGCCAGCACACAATCGACAAGCTCCTCCTACGAGCGGTACTTC.

A note on this clonotype: Just one base apart from a much larger clone, this may be a read error. The CDR3 does not close with the conserved phenylalanine or tryptophan, likely indicating a read error. The J gene is TRBJ1-1, the V gene TRBV2; no firm D call. The germline gives CDR1 SNHLY, CDR2 FYNNEI. The V end lost 5 bases, the J end lost 1 base, and 8 bases lay between the germline ends. The CDR3 is 13 residues long. The CDR3 region has the DNA TGTGCCAGCAGTTATACAGAGAACACTGAAGCTTTCATT. This encodes CASSYTENTEAFI.